This T cell receptor (beta chain) is drawn from a study of blood T cell repertoires in COVID-19. Study information: Samples came from the United States, Italy and Spain, spanning acute and convalescent COVID-19. PBMCs, B-cell-depleted T cells, or T cells provided the cDNA or gDNA that made up the material.

CDR3 length equals 15 residues. The germline CDR1 and CDR2 sequences are SEHNR and FQNEAQ (reference sequence). The V end was cut by 0 bases, the J end by 5 bases, with 10 bases between. Authors' data handling: Using reference gene primer amplification, nucleated cell counts were estimated. Some clones are missing from TCRdb's copy, which holds only in-frame ones; the method was immunoSEQ multiplex PCR. The V and J calls and clone size come from that table; D and trimming were worked out from the DNA. This repertoire shows about 380,000 clones, 85% to 90% found once; its top ten account for about 6.8%.

The V gene is TRBV7-9, the J gene TRBJ2-2; D perhaps matches TRBD1 (5 bases). The clonotype was recovered from a man aged 18 to 30 with active or convalescent COVID-19. The source material was peripheral blood. As DNA, the CDR3 is TGTGCCAGCAGCTTAGCGCAGGGTCCAACCGGGGAGCTGTTTTTT. Translated, it gives CASSLAQGPTGELFF.